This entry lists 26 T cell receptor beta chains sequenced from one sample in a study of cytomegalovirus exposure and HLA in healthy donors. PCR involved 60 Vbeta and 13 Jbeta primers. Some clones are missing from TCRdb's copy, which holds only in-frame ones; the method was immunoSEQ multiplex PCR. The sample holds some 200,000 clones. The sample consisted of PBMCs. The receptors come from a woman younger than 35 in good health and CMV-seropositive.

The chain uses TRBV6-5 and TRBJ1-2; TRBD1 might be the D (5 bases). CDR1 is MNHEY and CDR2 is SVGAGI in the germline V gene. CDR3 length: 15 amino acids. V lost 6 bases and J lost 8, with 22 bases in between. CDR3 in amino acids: CASSPPGTGARGYTF. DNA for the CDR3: TGTGCCAGCAGCCCCCCCGGTACAGGTGCTCGGGGCTACACCTTC.

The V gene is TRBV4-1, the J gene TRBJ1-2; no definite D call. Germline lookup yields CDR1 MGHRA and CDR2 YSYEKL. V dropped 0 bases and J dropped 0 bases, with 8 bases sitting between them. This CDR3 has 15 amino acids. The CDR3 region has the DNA TGCGCCAGCAGCCAAGACCCAGAAGCTAACTATGGCTACACCTTC. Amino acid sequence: CASSQDPEANYGYTF.

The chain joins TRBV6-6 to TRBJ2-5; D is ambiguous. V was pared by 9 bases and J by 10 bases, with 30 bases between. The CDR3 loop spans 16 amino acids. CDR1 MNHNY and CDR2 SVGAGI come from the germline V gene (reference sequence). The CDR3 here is CASCKDNRNNQEIQYF. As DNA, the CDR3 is TGTGCCAGTTGTAAAGACAACAGAAACAACCAAGAAATCCAGTACTTC.

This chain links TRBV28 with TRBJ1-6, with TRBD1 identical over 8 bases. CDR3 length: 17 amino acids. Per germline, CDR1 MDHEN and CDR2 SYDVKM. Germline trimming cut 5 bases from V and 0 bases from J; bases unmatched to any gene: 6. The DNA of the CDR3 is TGTGCCAGCAGTGCTACAGGGGGGAGCTCCTATAATTCACCCCTCCACTTT. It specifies CASSATGGSSYNSPLHF.

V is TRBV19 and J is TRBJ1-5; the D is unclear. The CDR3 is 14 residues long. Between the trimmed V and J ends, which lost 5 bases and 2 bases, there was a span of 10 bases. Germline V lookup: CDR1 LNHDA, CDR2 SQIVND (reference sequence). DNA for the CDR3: TGTGCCAGTAGTGAGGGCGGAGGCAATCAGCCCCAGCATTTT. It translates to CASSEGGGNQPQHF.

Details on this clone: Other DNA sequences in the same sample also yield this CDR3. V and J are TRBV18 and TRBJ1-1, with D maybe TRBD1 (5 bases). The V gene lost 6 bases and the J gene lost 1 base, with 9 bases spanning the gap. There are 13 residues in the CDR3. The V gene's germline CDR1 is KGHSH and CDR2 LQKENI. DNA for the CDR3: TGTGCCAGCTCGTCTGACAGGAACACTGAAGCTTTCTTT. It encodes CASSSDRNTEAFF. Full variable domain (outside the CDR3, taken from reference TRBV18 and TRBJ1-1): NAGVMQNPRHLVRRRGQEARLRCSPMKGHSHVYWYRQLPEEGLKFMVYLQKENIIDESGMPKERFSAEFPKEGPSILRIQQVVRGDSAAYFCASSSDRNTEAFFGQGTRLTVV.

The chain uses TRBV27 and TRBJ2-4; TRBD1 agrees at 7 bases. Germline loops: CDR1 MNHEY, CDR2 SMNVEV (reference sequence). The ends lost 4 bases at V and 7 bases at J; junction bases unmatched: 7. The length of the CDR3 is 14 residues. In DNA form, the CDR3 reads TGTGCCAGCAGTTACAGGGGCCCAGCGAACATTCAGTACTTC. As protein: CASSYRGPANIQYF.

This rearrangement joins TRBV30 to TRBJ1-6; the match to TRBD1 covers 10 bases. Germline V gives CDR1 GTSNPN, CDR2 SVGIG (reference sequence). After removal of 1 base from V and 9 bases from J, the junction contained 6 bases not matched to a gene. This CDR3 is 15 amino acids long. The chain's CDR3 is CAWSDTGTGVSPLHF. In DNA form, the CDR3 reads TGTGCCTGGAGTGACACCGGGACAGGGGTTTCACCCCTCCACTTT.

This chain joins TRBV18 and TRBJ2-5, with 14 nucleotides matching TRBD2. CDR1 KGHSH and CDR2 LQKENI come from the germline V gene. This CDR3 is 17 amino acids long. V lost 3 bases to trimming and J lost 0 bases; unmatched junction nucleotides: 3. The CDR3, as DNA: TGTGCCAGCTCACCGCTGACTAGCGGGGGGGACCAAGAGACCCAGTACTTC. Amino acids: CASSPLTSGGDQETQYF.

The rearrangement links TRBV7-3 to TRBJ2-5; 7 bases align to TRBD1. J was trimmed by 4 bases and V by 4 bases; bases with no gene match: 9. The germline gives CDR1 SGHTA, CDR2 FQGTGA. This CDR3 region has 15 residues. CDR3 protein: CASSSRQGSGETQYF. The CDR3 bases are TGTGCCAGCAGCTCGAGACAGGGTTCGGGAGAGACCCAGTACTTC. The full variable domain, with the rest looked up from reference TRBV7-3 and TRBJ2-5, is GAGVSQTPSNKVTEKGKYVELRCDPISGHTALYWYRQSLGQGPEFLIYFQGTGAADDSGLPNDRFFAVRPEGSVSTLKIQRTERGDSAVYLCASSSRQGSGETQYFGPGTRLLVL.

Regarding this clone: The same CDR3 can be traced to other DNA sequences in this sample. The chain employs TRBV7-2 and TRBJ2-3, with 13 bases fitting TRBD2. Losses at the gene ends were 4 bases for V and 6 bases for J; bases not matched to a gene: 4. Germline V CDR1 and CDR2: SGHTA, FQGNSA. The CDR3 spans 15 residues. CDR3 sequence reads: CASSSRTSGSDTQYF. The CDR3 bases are TGTGCCAGCAGCTCGAGGACTAGCGGGAGTGATACGCAGTATTTT.

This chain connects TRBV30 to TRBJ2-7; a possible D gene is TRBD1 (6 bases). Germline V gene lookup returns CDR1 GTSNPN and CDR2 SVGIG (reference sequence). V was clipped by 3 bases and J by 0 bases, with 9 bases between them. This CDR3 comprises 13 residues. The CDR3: CAWRPRGSYEQYF. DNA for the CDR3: TGTGCCTGGAGACCCAGGGGCTCCTACGAGCAGTACTTC.

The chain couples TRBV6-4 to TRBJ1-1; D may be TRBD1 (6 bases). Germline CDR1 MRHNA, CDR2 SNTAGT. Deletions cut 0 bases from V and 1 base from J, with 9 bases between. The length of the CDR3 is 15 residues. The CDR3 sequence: CASSDSPDRNTEAFF. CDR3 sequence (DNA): TGTGCCAGCAGTGACTCCCCGGACAGGAACACTGAAGCTTTCTTT.

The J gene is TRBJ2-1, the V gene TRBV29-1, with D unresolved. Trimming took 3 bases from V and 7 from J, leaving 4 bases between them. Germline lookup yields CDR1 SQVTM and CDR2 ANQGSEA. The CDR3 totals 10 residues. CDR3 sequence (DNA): TGCAGCGTTGAGGAGAATGAGCAGTTCTTC. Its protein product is CSVEENEQFF.

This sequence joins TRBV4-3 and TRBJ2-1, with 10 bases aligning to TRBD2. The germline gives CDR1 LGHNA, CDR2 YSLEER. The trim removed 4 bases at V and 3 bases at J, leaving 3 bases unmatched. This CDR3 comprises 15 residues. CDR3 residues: CASSRSGGDYNEQFF. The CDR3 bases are TGCGCCAGCAGCCGGAGCGGGGGGGACTACAATGAGCAGTTCTTC.

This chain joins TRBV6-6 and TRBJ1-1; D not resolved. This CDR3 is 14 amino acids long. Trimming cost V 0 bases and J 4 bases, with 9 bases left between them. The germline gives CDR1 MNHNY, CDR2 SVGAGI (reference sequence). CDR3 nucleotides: TGTGCCAGCAGTTACTCAGGCAGAGGCACTGAAGCTTTCTTT. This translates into CASSYSGRGTEAFF.

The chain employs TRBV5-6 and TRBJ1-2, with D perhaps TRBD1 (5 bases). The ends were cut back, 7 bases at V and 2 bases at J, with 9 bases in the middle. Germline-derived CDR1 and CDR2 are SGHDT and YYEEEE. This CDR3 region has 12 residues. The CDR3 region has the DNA TGTGCCAGCGGGGCAGGGAACTATGGCTACACCTTC. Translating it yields CASGAGNYGYTF.

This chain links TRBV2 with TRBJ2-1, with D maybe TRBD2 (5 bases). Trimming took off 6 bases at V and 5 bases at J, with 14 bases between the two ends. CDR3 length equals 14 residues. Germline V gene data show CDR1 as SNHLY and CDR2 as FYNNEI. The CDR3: CASRQGLADNEQFF. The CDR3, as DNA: TGTGCCAGCAGGCAAGGTCTAGCTGACAATGAGCAGTTCTTC.

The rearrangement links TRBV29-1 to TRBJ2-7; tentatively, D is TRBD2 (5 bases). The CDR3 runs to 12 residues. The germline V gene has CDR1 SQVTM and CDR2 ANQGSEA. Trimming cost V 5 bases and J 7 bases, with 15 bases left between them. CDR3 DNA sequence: TGCAGCGTTCGAGAGGGCTCCTGGGAGCAGTACTTC. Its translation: CSVREGSWEQYF.

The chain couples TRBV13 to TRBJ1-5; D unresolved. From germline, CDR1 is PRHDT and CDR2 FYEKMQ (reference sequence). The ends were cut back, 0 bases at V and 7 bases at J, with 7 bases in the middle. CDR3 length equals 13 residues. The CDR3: CASSLGVRQPQHF. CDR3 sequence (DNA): TGTGCCAGCAGCTTAGGGGTTCGGCAGCCCCAGCATTTT.

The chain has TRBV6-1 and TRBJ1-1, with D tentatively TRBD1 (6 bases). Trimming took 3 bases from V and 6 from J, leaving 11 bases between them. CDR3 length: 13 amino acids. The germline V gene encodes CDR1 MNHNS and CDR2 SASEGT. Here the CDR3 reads CASSDPRGPEAFF. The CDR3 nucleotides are TGTGCCAGCAGTGACCCCAGGGGACCTGAAGCTTTCTTT.

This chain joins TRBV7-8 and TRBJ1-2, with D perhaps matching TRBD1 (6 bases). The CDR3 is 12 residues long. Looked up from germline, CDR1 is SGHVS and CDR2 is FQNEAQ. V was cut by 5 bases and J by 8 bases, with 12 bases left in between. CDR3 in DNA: TGTGCCAGCAGCATGAACAGGGACGGCTACACCTTC. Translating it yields CASSMNRDGYTF.

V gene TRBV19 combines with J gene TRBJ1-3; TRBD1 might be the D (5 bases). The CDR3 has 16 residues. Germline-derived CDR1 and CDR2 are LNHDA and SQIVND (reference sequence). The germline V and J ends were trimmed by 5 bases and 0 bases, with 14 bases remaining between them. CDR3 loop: CASSALAGSSGNTIYF. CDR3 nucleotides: TGTGCCAGTAGTGCCCTGGCAGGGTCCTCTGGAAACACCATATATTTT.

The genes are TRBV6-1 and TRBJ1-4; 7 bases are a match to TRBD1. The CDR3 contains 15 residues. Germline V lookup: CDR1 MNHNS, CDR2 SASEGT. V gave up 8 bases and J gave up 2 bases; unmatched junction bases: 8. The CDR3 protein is CASAVDRATNEKLFF. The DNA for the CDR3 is TGTGCCAGCGCGGTAGACAGGGCGACTAATGAAAAACTGTTTTTT.

The CDR3 region is CASSPGQSYEQYF. The CDR3 DNA follows: TGTGCCAGCAGCCCGGGACAGTCCTACGAGCAGTACTTC. The V and J genes are TRBV6-1 and TRBJ2-7, with 7 positions matching TRBD1. Germline values: CDR1 MNHNS, CDR2 SASEGT. The CDR3 is 13 amino acids. V shed 6 bases and J 1 base; nucleotides not matched to a gene: 3.

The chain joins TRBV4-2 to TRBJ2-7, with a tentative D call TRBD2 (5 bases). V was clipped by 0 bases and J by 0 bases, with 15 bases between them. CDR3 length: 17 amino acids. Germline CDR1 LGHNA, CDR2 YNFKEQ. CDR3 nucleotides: TGTGCCAGCAGCCAAGAGGAGTATGGAGGTAGCTCCTACGAGCAGTACTTC. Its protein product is CASSQEEYGGSSYEQYF.